Sequencing of this TCR beta chain was carried out in a study of T cell responses to AZD1222 COVID-19 vaccine. Study-wide findings and caveats: After the peak T cell response, and only then, were repertoires sampled. Only 5 to 7 individuals given AZD1222 were seropositive at baseline. Dominant CD4 TCR responses targeted spike regions 160-218 and 743-854. Increases in Spike-specific TCR breadth and depth were seen after two AZD1222 doses.

The CDR3 runs to 11 residues. V was pared by 4 bases and J by 7 bases, with 7 bases between. Germline CDR1 and CDR2: DFQATT and SNEGSKA (reference sequence). As regards this clone: As yet, its antigen is unknown.

Sequencing used immunoSEQ multiplex PCR; TCRdb keeps in-frame clones, though not all of them. Of about 130,000 clones detected, under 95% appear once; the ten largest clones hold around 1.9%. This specimen consisted of peripheral blood, obtained on day 0 of AZD1222 vaccination. The receptor was isolated from an adult in good health. V gene TRBV20-1 combines with J gene TRBJ1-4, with unresolved D. The CDR3 is CSAIRPEKLFF. The DNA of the CDR3 is TGCAGTGCTATTCGTCCTGAAAAACTGTTTTTT.